The present T cell receptor (beta chain) was sequenced within a study of blood T cell repertoires in COVID-19. Study-level information: T cells, B-cell-depleted T cells, or PBMCs supplied cDNA or gDNA.

In the source study's methods: It was from reference gene primer amplification that nucleated cell counts were estimated. Sequencing was performed with immunoSEQ multiplex PCR; in TCRdb, only in-frame clones are kept and a portion is missing. Clonal size and the V and J genes are those of that table, whereas D and trimming came from the DNA. The data contain almost 45,000 clones, about 70% of them seen just once; the ten biggest clones take up roughly 61%. The germline V gene encodes CDR1 LGHDT and CDR2 YNNKEL (reference sequence). This CDR3 region has 15 residues. Trimming took 4 bases from V and 6 from J; bases not matched to a gene: 4.

The gene calls are TRBV3-1 (or the pseudogene TRBV3-2) and TRBJ1-4, with 11 positions matching TRBD1. Sequencing was performed on peripheral blood. This TCR was sampled from a man older than 75 with acute or convalescent COVID-19. CDR3 sequence: CASSRLGQGDEKLFF. As DNA, the CDR3 is TGTGCCAGCAGCCGGCTGGGACAGGGGGATGAAAAACTGTTTTTT.